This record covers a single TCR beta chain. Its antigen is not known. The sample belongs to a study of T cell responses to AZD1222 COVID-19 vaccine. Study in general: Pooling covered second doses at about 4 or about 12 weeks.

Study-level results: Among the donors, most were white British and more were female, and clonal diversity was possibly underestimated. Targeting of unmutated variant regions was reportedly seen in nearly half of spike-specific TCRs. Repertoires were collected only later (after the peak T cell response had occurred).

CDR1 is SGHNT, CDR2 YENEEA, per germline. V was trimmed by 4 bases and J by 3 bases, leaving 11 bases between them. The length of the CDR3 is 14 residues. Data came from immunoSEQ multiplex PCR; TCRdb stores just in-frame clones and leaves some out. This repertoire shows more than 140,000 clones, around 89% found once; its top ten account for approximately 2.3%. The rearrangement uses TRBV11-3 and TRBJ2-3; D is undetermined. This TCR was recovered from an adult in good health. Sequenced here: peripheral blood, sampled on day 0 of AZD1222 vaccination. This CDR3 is CASSSGVGTDTQYF. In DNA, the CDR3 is TGTGCCAGCAGCTCCGGAGTCGGGACAGATACGCAGTATTTT.